The rows below give T cell receptor beta chains drawn from one sample of a study of cytomegalovirus exposure and HLA in healthy donors. Only in-frame clones appear in the TCRdb table, and some are missing; sequencing was by immunoSEQ multiplex PCR. The table records 150,000 or so clones, approximately 72% of them present only once. Sequenced: PBMCs. The receptor set was obtained from a man aged 40-55 years in good health and CMV-seropositive. CDR3s include the opening cysteine and the closing phenylalanine or tryptophan. Fields, in order: clone size, D gene, V gene, J gene, CDR3 protein, CDR3 DNA. D genes are given only for firm matches. Only part of the rows carry a size: once, few, many, or a class if the clone is expanded.

clone_size: -
d_call: TRBD2
v_call: TRBV6-1
j_call: TRBJ2-3
cdr3_aa: CASSTLAGTDTQYF
cdr3_nt: TGTGCCAGCAGTACACTAGCGGGGACGGATACGCAGTATTTT

clone_size: -
d_call: TRBD2
v_call: TRBV15
j_call: TRBJ2-7
cdr3_aa: CATSRAGGTYSYEQYF
cdr3_nt: TGTGCCACCAGCAGAGCGGGGGGGACCTACTCCTACGAGCAGTACTTC

clone_size: -
d_call: TRBD1
v_call: TRBV9
j_call: TRBJ2-7
cdr3_aa: CASSAEGAPSYEQYF
cdr3_nt: TGTGCCAGCAGCGCCGAGGGGGCCCCCTCTTACGAGCAGTACTTC

clone_size: -
d_call: TRBD1
v_call: TRBV6-1
j_call: TRBJ2-2
cdr3_aa: CASSVPGQGAPNTGELFF
cdr3_nt: TGTGCCAGCAGTGTTCCGGGACAGGGGGCGCCGAACACCGGGGAGCTGTTTTTT

clone_size: -
d_call: TRBD2
v_call: TRBV4-2
j_call: TRBJ2-1
cdr3_aa: CASSRRLAAYNEQFF
cdr3_nt: TGTGCCAGCAGCCGGAGACTAGCGGCCTACAATGAGCAGTTCTTC

clone_size: -
d_call: -
v_call: TRBV7-9
j_call: TRBJ1-1
cdr3_aa: CASSPRGWGNTEAFF
cdr3_nt: TGTGCCAGCAGCCCCCGGGGGTGGGGGAACACTGAAGCTTTCTTT

clone_size: -
d_call: -
v_call: TRBV7-9
j_call: TRBJ1-2
cdr3_aa: CALGGGYTF
cdr3_nt: TGTGCCCTAGGGGGTGGCTACACCTTC

clone_size: -
d_call: -
v_call: TRBV5-6
j_call: TRBJ2-2
cdr3_aa: CASSPSTVKDTGELFF
cdr3_nt: TGTGCCAGCAGCCCCTCGACAGTTAAGGACACCGGGGAGCTGTTTTTT

clone_size: -
d_call: -
v_call: TRBV9
j_call: TRBJ1-1
cdr3_aa: CASSADTGRVVSGTEAFF
cdr3_nt: TGTGCCAGCAGCGCGGATACAGGGAGGGTAGTCTCGGGCACTGAAGCTTTCTTT

clone_size: -
d_call: -
v_call: TRBV2
j_call: TRBJ2-7
cdr3_aa: CARSGDSYEQYF
cdr3_nt: TGTGCCAGGTCCGGGGATTCCTACGAGCAGTACTTC

clone_size: -
d_call: TRBD2
v_call: TRBV7-3
j_call: TRBJ2-1
cdr3_aa: CASSPLTGGGYNEQFF
cdr3_nt: TGTGCCAGCAGCCCCTTAACGGGGGGAGGCTACAATGAGCAGTTCTTC

clone_size: few
d_call: -
v_call: TRBV5-1
j_call: TRBJ2-2
cdr3_aa: CASSLAAVATNTGELFF
cdr3_nt: TGCGCCAGCAGCTTGGCCGCGGTAGCTACGAACACCGGGGAGCTGTTTTTT

clone_size: few
d_call: -
v_call: TRBV5-8
j_call: TRBJ1-1
cdr3_aa: CASSLDGRNTEAFF
cdr3_nt: TGTGCCAGCAGCTTGGATGGCAGGAACACTGAAGCTTTCTTT

clone_size: -
d_call: TRBD1
v_call: TRBV7-9
j_call: TRBJ1-2
cdr3_aa: CASSPTTGGRGYTF
cdr3_nt: TGTGCCAGCAGCCCCACGACAGGGGGCCGGGGCTACACCTTC

clone_size: -
d_call: -
v_call: TRBV9
j_call: TRBJ2-2
cdr3_aa: CASSVYGTGELFF
cdr3_nt: TGTGCCAGCAGCGTCTACGGCACCGGGGAGCTGTTTTTT

clone_size: -
d_call: -
v_call: TRBV5-1
j_call: TRBJ1-1
cdr3_aa: CASSGASNTEAFF
cdr3_nt: TGCGCCAGCAGCGGGGCCTCGAACACTGAAGCTTTCTTT

clone_size: -
d_call: TRBD1
v_call: TRBV5-1
j_call: TRBJ1-4
cdr3_aa: CASSTLRGNEKLFF
cdr3_nt: TGCGCCAGCAGCACCCTCAGGGGGAATGAAAAACTGTTTTTT

clone_size: -
d_call: -
v_call: TRBV25-1
j_call: TRBJ2-3
cdr3_aa: CASSEKQGLTDTQYF
cdr3_nt: TGTGCCAGCAGTGAAAAACAGGGATTGACAGATACGCAGTATTTT

clone_size: -
d_call: TRBD1
v_call: TRBV7-3
j_call: TRBJ2-1
cdr3_aa: CASSGGQYNEQFF
cdr3_nt: TGTGCCAGCAGCGGGGGACAGTACAATGAGCAGTTCTTC

clone_size: -
d_call: TRBD1
v_call: TRBV2
j_call: TRBJ1-6
cdr3_aa: CASTVEDRDSPLHF
cdr3_nt: TGTGCCAGCACCGTGGAGGACAGGGATTCACCCCTCCACTTT

clone_size: -
d_call: TRBD1
v_call: TRBV5-1
j_call: TRBJ2-7
cdr3_aa: CASSYTGDSYEQYF
cdr3_nt: TGCGCCAGCAGCTATACAGGGGACTCCTACGAGCAGTACTTC

clone_size: -
d_call: -
v_call: TRBV2
j_call: TRBJ1-6
cdr3_aa: CASSEGLSSSYNSPLHF
cdr3_nt: TGTGCCAGCAGTGAGGGACTTTCCAGCTCCTATAATTCACCCCTCCACTTT

clone_size: -
d_call: TRBD1
v_call: TRBV2
j_call: TRBJ1-5
cdr3_aa: CASSGVWTGRSSNQPQHF
cdr3_nt: TGTGCCAGCAGTGGAGTTTGGACAGGAAGGAGTAGCAATCAGCCCCAGCATTTT

clone_size: -
d_call: TRBD1
v_call: TRBV18
j_call: TRBJ2-7
cdr3_aa: CASSPGGGTGGQYEQYF
cdr3_nt: TGTGCCAGCTCACCAGGCGGGGGGACAGGGGGTCAATACGAGCAGTACTTC

clone_size: -
d_call: -
v_call: TRBV7-3
j_call: TRBJ2-2
cdr3_aa: CASSRTGNTGELFF
cdr3_nt: TGTGCCAGCAGCCGGACGGGAAACACCGGGGAGCTGTTTTTT

clone_size: -
d_call: TRBD1
v_call: TRBV2
j_call: TRBJ2-2
cdr3_aa: CASSTERDRGMGTGELFF
cdr3_nt: TGTGCCAGCAGTACCGAGCGGGACAGGGGTATGGGCACCGGGGAGCTGTTTTTT

clone_size: -
d_call: TRBD2
v_call: TRBV9
j_call: TRBJ2-1
cdr3_aa: CASSPPGLAGGYDEQFF
cdr3_nt: TGTGCCAGCAGCCCGCCGGGACTAGCGGGGGGATACGATGAGCAGTTCTTC